These 5 T cell receptor beta chains were sequenced from one sample in a study of blood T cell repertoires in COVID-19. Data came from immunoSEQ multiplex PCR; TCRdb stores just in-frame clones and leaves some out. Here the sample spans nearly 100,000 clones, approximately 84% being singletons. Sequenced material: peripheral blood. Every receptor here comes from a woman aged 60 to 75 with acute or convalescent COVID-19.

A note on this clone: Other DNA variants within this sample encode the same CDR3. V usage is TRBV7-2 and J usage is TRBJ2-3; TRBD2 aligns across 13 bases. The germline V gene has CDR1 SGHTA and CDR2 FQGNSA. CDR3 length: 17 residues. V trimming: 1 base; J trimming: 5 bases; junction bases outside the gene matches: 6. CDR3 DNA: TGTGCCAGCAGCTTAGGTACTAGCGGGGGGGCCATAGATACGCAGTATTTT. This encodes CASSLGTSGGAIDTQYF.

V usage is TRBV6-6 and J usage is TRBJ1-5; 9 nucleotides agree with TRBD1. Germline V lookup: CDR1 MNHNY, CDR2 SVGAGI (reference sequence). J lost 7 bases, V lost 2 bases, and 9 bases had no gene match. The CDR3 has 16 amino acids. This CDR3 is CASSYPPQGASQPQHF. CDR3 in DNA: TGTGCCAGCAGTTACCCCCCACAGGGGGCTAGCCAGCCCCAGCATTTT.

The genes are TRBV10-3 and TRBJ1-1; possibly TRBD1 for D (6 bases). In germline, CDR1 is ENHRY, CDR2 SYGVKD. This CDR3 is built from 15 residues. The V and J ends lost 1 base and 4 bases respectively, with 13 bases between them. The CDR3 DNA reads TGTGCCATCAGTGAGTTGGGGGGGCTAGGCACTGAAGCTTTCTTT. It translates to CAISELGGLGTEAFF.

The CDR3 loop reads CASSLLAVDTEAFF. Written as DNA, the CDR3 is TGTGCCAGCAGCTTGTTAGCGGTTGACACTGAAGCTTTCTTT. The V call is TRBV5-4, the J call TRBJ1-1; D gene ambiguous. Trimming took off 1 base at V and 3 bases at J, with 10 bases between the two ends. The CDR3 has 14 amino acids. Looked up from germline, CDR1 is SGHNT and CDR2 is YYREEE (reference sequence). The full variable domain, with the rest looked up from reference TRBV5-4 and TRBJ1-1, is ETGVTQSPTHLIKTRGQQVTLRCSSQSGHNTVSWYQQALGQGPQFIFQYYREEENGRGNFPPRFSGLQFPNYSSELNVNALELDDSALYLCASSLLAVDTEAFFGQGTRLTVV.

CDR3 residues: CAIREPTGDSNYGYTF. The DNA for the CDR3 is TGTGCCATCAGGGAACCCACAGGGGACAGTAACTATGGCTACACCTTC. The rearrangement links TRBV10-3 to TRBJ1-2; 7 bases match TRBD1. Germline V CDR1 and CDR2: ENHRY, SYGVKD. The CDR3 is 16 residues long. The V gene end was trimmed by 6 bases and the J gene end by 1 base; junction bases not matched to a gene: 11.